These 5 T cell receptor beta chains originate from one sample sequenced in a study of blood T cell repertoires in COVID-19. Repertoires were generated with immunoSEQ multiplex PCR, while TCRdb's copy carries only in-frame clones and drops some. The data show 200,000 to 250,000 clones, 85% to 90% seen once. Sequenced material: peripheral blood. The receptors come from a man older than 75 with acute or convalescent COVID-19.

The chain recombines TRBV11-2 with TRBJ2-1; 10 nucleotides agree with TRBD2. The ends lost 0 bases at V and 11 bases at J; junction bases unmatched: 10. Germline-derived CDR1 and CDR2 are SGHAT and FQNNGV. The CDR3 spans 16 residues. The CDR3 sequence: CASSLDLASGGGKQFF. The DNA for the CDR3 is TGTGCCAGCAGCTTAGATCTGGCAAGCGGGGGGGGAAAGCAGTTCTTC.

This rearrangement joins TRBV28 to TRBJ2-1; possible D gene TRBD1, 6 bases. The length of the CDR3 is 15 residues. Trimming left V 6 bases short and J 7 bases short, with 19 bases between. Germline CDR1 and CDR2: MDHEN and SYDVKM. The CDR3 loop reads CASSSTPQGKNEQFF. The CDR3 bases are TGTGCCAGCAGCTCCACCCCACAGGGAAAGAATGAGCAGTTCTTC.

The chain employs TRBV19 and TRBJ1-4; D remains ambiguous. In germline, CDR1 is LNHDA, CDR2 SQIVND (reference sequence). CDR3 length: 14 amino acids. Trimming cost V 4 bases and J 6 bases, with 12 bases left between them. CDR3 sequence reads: CASSSSGSYEKLFF. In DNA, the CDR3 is TGTGCCAGTAGTAGCAGTGGCTCTTATGAAAAACTGTTTTTT.

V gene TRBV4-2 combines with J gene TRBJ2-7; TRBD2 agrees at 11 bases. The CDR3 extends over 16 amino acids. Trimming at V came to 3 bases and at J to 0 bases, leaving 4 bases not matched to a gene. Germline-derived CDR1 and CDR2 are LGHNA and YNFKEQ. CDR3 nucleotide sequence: TGTGCCAGCAGCCAGGTTACTAGCGGGAGCTCCTACGAGCAGTACTTC. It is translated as CASSQVTSGSSYEQYF.

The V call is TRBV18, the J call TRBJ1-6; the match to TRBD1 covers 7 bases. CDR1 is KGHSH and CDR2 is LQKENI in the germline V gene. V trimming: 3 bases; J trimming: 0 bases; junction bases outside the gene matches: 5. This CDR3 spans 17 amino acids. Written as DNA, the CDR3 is TGTGCCAGCTCACCCCAGGGGGTCAGCTCCTATAATTCACCCCTCCACTTT. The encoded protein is CASSPQGVSSYNSPLHF. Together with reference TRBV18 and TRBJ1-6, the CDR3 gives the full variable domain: NAGVMQNPRHLVRRRGQEARLRCSPMKGHSHVYWYRQLPEEGLKFMVYLQKENIIDESGMPKERFSAEFPKEGPSILRIQQVVRGDSAAYFCASSPQGVSSYNSPLHFGNGTRLTVT.